These 26 T cell receptor beta chains originate from one sample sequenced in a study of T cell responses to AZD1222 COVID-19 vaccine. Sequencing was performed with immunoSEQ multiplex PCR; in TCRdb, only in-frame clones are kept and a portion is missing. The sample carries over 150,000 clones, under 95% recorded once. This material consisted of peripheral blood, taken on day 0 of AZD1222 vaccination. The receptor set was obtained from an adult in good health.

The CDR3 bases are TGTGCTAGTGGTTTGGTACGAGGCGGGGAGCTGTTTTTT. This translates into CASGLVRGGELFF. J is TRBJ2-2 and V is TRBV12-5; D is undetermined. Trimming took off 0 bases at V and 7 bases at J, with 6 bases between the two ends. This CDR3 is 13 amino acids long. Germline loops: CDR1 LGHNT, CDR2 FRNRAP.

The chain combines TRBV2 with TRBJ1-3, with 7 bases identical to TRBD1. After removal of 6 bases from V and 2 bases from J, the junction contained 4 bases not matched to a gene. Germline V gene data show CDR1 as SNHLY and CDR2 as FYNNEI. The CDR3 has 14 residues. The CDR3 DNA sequence: TGTGCCAGCAGAGTAACAGGGGCTGGAAACACCATATATTTT. This encodes CASRVTGAGNTIYF.

This clone was found a few times. J is TRBJ1-5 and V is TRBV2; no clear D. Germline CDR1 SNHLY, CDR2 FYNNEI. The CDR3 covers 13 residues. V lost 6 bases and J lost 3, with 9 bases in between. The CDR3 nucleotides read TGTGCCAGCAGGGACGGCTACAATCAGCCCCAGCATTTT. As protein: CASRDGYNQPQHF.

This chain joins TRBV12-3 or TRBV12-4 and TRBJ2-2; D remains ambiguous. V dropped 1 base and J dropped 6 bases, with 3 bases sitting between them. The CDR3 length is 12 residues. The DNA of the CDR3 is TGTGCCAGCAGTTTAGAAGCCGGGGAGCTGTTTTTT. Translated, it gives CASSLEAGELFF.

This chain joins TRBV7-9 and TRBJ1-2; a weak D match, TRBD1 (6 bases). The CDR3 consists of 17 residues. Deletions cut 4 bases from V and 4 bases from J, with 22 bases between. Germline lookup yields CDR1 SEHNR and CDR2 FQNEAQ (reference sequence). The CDR3 loop is CASSSLQGPGLSYGYTF. The CDR3 DNA is TGTGCCAGCAGCTCCTTACAGGGTCCCGGGCTCAGCTATGGCTACACCTTC.

The chain couples TRBV5-1 to TRBJ1-1, with D possibly being TRBD1 (5 bases). CDR3 size: 13 residues. CDR1 and CDR2 (germline): SGHRS, YFSETQ. V was clipped by 2 bases and J by 4 bases, with 9 bases between them. In DNA, the CDR3 is TGCGCCAGCAGCTTCGGGGGGGTCACTGAAGCTTTCTTT. It translates to CASSFGGVTEAFF.

The chain links TRBV12-3 or TRBV12-4 to TRBJ2-5; 7 bases map to TRBD2. The V and J ends lost 8 bases and 4 bases, in that order; junction bases with no gene match: 7. The CDR3 length is 13 residues. The CDR3 coding sequence is TGTGCCAGCTCCTCGGGGAGGGGAGAGACCCAGTACTTC. This codes for CASSSGRGETQYF.

The chain uses TRBV14 and TRBJ1-1; D might be TRBD1 (5 bases). V gave up 0 bases and J gave up 3 bases, with 20 bases separating them. CDR1 and CDR2 from the germline V gene are SGHDN and FVKESK. CDR3 length: 18 amino acids. The CDR3 sequence: CASSQETGLRLGDTEAFF. CDR3 DNA sequence: TGTGCCAGCAGCCAAGAGACGGGACTTCGCCTGGGGGACACTGAAGCTTTCTTT.

V usage is TRBV19 and J usage is TRBJ1-5; 7 nucleotides line up with TRBD1. The CDR3 length is 18 residues. Trimming cost V 4 bases and J 0 bases; bases outside gene matches: 12. Germline loops: CDR1 LNHDA, CDR2 SQIVND (reference sequence). The CDR3 is CASSRVTGWDNSNQPQHF. CDR3 sequence (DNA): TGTGCCAGTAGTAGAGTGACAGGGTGGGACAATAGCAATCAGCCCCAGCATTTT.

This chain joins TRBV12-3 or TRBV12-4 and TRBJ1-1; no clear D. The CDR3 has 13 residues. The V gene lost 7 bases and the J gene lost 4 bases, with 13 bases spanning the gap. This chain's CDR3 is CASTRRAGTEAFF. The DNA for the CDR3 is TGTGCCAGCACCAGACGGGCGGGCACTGAAGCTTTCTTT.

This chain links TRBV30 with TRBJ1-5; the D is unclear. The CDR3 sequence is 16 residues long. The V gene lost 2 bases and the J gene lost 5 bases, with 19 bases spanning the gap. Per the germline V gene, CDR1 is GTSNPN and CDR2 is SVGIG (reference sequence). The CDR3 region has the DNA TGTGCCTGGAGTTTATCGGGAGGCGTCCTGGATCAGCCCCAGCATTTT. Amino acids: CAWSLSGGVLDQPQHF.

V usage is TRBV20-1 and J usage is TRBJ2-1, with D possibly TRBD1 on 6 matching bases. Looked up from germline, CDR1 is DFQATT and CDR2 is SNEGSKA (reference sequence). This CDR3 has 10 amino acids. The V and J ends lost 6 bases and 10 bases respectively, with 10 bases between them. This CDR3 reads CSAYDREQFF. The CDR3 bases are TGCAGTGCGTATGACAGGGAGCAGTTCTTC.

V is TRBV7-8 and J is TRBJ2-4; TRBD2 matches at 11 bases. The CDR3 runs 17 residues. J was trimmed by 0 bases and V by 4 bases; bases with no gene match: 5. The germline V gene encodes CDR1 SGHVS and CDR2 FQNEAQ. The CDR3 protein is CASSSSGGLLAKNIQYF. CDR3 bases: TGTGCCAGCAGCTCTAGCGGGGGGTTATTAGCCAAAAACATTCAGTACTTC. The variable domain in full, completed from reference TRBV7-8 and TRBJ2-4, reads GAGVSQSPRYKVAKRGQDVALRCDPISGHVSLFWYQQALGQGPEFLTYFQNEAQLDKSGLPSDRFFAERPEGSVSTLKIQRTQQEDSAVYLCASSSSGGLLAKNIQYFGAGTRLSVL.

The CDR3 bases are TGCAGCGTTGAAGAGCTAGGGGCCACGACCGGGGAGCTGTTTTTT. Translation: CSVEELGATTGELFF. V is TRBV29-1 and J is TRBJ2-2; D perhaps matches TRBD1 (5 bases). Germline CDR1 and CDR2: SQVTM and ANQGSEA. The CDR3 contains 15 residues. V was clipped by 0 bases and J by 5 bases, with 13 bases between them.

The V gene is TRBV10-1, the J gene TRBJ1-2, with D perhaps TRBD1 (5 bases). Looked up from germline, CDR1 is WNHNN and CDR2 is SYGVQD (reference sequence). The ends were cut back, 6 bases at V and 7 bases at J, with 18 bases in the middle. The CDR3 is 14 amino acids. The CDR3 protein is CASRNGTGTPGYTF. DNA of the CDR3: TGCGCCAGCAGGAATGGAACCGGGACCCCTGGCTACACCTTC.

The J gene is TRBJ2-5, the V gene TRBV2; 13 nucleotides match TRBD2. Germline V gene sequence: CDR1 SNHLY, CDR2 FYNNEI. V lost 4 bases, J lost 5 bases, and 4 bases stayed unmatched. The CDR3 consists of 15 residues. In DNA form, the CDR3 reads TGTGCCAGCAGTGGGACTAGCGGGAGCGGGGAGACCCAGTACTTC. Its translation: CASSGTSGSGETQYF.

This chain connects TRBV19 to TRBJ2-1; perhaps TRBD1 as D (6 bases). Per germline, CDR1 LNHDA and CDR2 SQIVND (reference sequence). This CDR3 has 14 residues. V lost 3 bases to trimming and J lost 3 bases, with 9 bases between them. CDR3 loop: CASSIRDIYNEQFF. The CDR3 nucleotides read TGTGCCAGTAGTATCCGGGACATCTACAATGAGCAGTTCTTC.

The chain couples TRBV3-1 (or the pseudogene TRBV3-2) to TRBJ2-5; a weak D match, TRBD1 (6 bases). The CDR3 has 15 residues. The germline V gene has CDR1 LGHDT and CDR2 YNNKEL (reference sequence). V dropped 0 bases and J dropped 1 base, with 9 bases sitting between them. CDR3 sequence: CASSQDWTVQETQYF. The CDR3 DNA reads as TGTGCCAGCAGCCAAGATTGGACAGTCCAAGAGACCCAGTACTTC.

This chain connects TRBV5-1 to TRBJ1-1; 8 nucleotides agree with TRBD1. J gave up 10 bases and V 2 bases, and 10 bases lay outside the gene matches. There are 14 residues in the CDR3. The V gene's germline CDR1 is SGHRS and CDR2 YFSETQ. CDR3 DNA sequence: TGCGCCAGCAGCTTACTCTACGGACAGGGTGGAGCTTTCTTT. Its protein is CASSLLYGQGGAFF.

The CDR3 region is CASSFATNKFF. DNA for the CDR3: TGCGCCAGCAGCTTCGCTACTAACAAGTTCTTC. The chain employs TRBV4-1 and TRBJ2-1, with D hard to call. The V gene's germline CDR1 is MGHRA and CDR2 YSYEKL. CDR3 length: 11 residues. The V end lost 5 bases, the J end lost 14 bases, and 13 bases lay between the germline ends.

This clone occurred once. This sequence joins TRBV7-2 and TRBJ1-5; no reliable D call. CDR3 length equals 15 residues. The V end was cut by 5 bases, the J end by 2 bases, with 13 bases between. Germline V gene sequence: CDR1 SGHTA, CDR2 FQGNSA. The CDR3 here is CASSPALGRNQPQHF. As DNA, the CDR3 is TGTGCCAGCAGCCCCGCGTTAGGGCGCAATCAGCCCCAGCATTTT.

This clone has more than one count but fewer than ten. CDR3 loop: CASSQVRGGTQYF. In DNA form, the CDR3 reads TGTGCCAGCAGCCAAGTACGGGGTGGGACCCAGTACTTC. The J gene is TRBJ2-5, the V gene TRBV3-1 (or the pseudogene TRBV3-2), with TRBD2 as a possible D gene (5 bases). Germline values: CDR1 LGHDT, CDR2 YNNKEL (reference sequence). The CDR3 is 13 residues long. V was shortened by 1 base and J by 7 bases, with 10 bases between the two germline ends.

This rearrangement joins TRBV12-1 to TRBJ1-3. TRBV12-1 is classified as a pseudogene. CDR3 length equals 19 residues. The CDR3 region is CASTHVTRVRTYSGNTIYF. The CDR3 coding sequence is TGTGCCAGCACTCACGTAACTAGGGTACGGACTTACTCTGGAAACACCATATATTTT.

This rearrangement joins TRBV19 to TRBJ2-3; either TRBD1 or TRBD2 may fit D (5 bases each). Germline CDR1 is LNHDA and CDR2 is SQIVND (reference sequence). The CDR3 consists of 15 residues. Trimming shortened V by 5 bases and J by 0 bases, and 12 bases separated the two germline ends. CDR3 in DNA: TGTGCCAGTAGTCTCCGGGACCTTAGCACAGATACGCAGTATTTT. It yields the protein CASSLRDLSTDTQYF.

This clone was seen a single time. Different DNA sequences within this sample yield the same CDR3. The gene calls are TRBV7-2 and TRBJ1-2, with 8 bases aligning to TRBD1. This CDR3 contains 14 residues. V trimming: 4 bases; J trimming: 2 bases; junction bases outside the gene matches: 3. The germline CDR1 and CDR2 sequences are SGHTA and FQGNSA. The CDR3 reads CASSSGTGNYGYTF. CDR3 DNA: TGTGCCAGCAGCTCCGGGACAGGAAACTATGGCTACACCTTC.

The V gene is TRBV27, the J gene TRBJ1-2; 9 bases fit TRBD1. This CDR3 is 12 amino acids long. V was clipped by 10 bases and J by 8 bases; unmatched bases: 8. Germline V lookup: CDR1 MNHEY, CDR2 SMNVEV (reference sequence). CDR3 bases: TGTGCCACACTACAGGGGGCTCGGGGCTACACCTTC. Its protein is CATLQGARGYTF.